These 27 T cell receptor beta chains were sequenced from one sample in a study of CD8 T cells in ankylosing spondylitis (dated by TCRdb to between 2016 and 2019). Their antigen targets remain unknown. The method behind the library was 5' RACE. These reads were obtained on an Illumina HiSeq 2500. The public reads were quality trimmed at Q25 with fastp and then assembled into clones with MiXCR by TCRdb, keeping productive beta chains. Each CDR3 protein appears once, grouped with its most common genes and DNA. This sample lists around 390,000 distinct CDR3 sequences; 20% to 25% were detected once. The top ten constitute about a sixth of the sample. Study-level results and caveats: Blood from ankylosing spondylitis patients appeared to be characterized by a TCR beta motif composed of several highly homologous amino acid variants.

Sequencing used blood, either unsorted or a sorted T cell fraction (not recorded which). These receptors were collected from a male donor with ankylosing spondylitis.

The V call is TRBV7-3, the J call TRBJ2-1; 10 positions agree with TRBD1. The germline gives CDR1 SGHTA, CDR2 FQGTGA. CDR3 size: 20 residues. V lost 5 bases, J lost 6 bases, and 22 bases stayed unmatched. The CDR3 loop reads CASSGISGTGDGRAGNEQFF. The CDR3 region has the DNA TGTGCCAGCAGCGGCATCTCCGGGACAGGGGACGGGAGGGCCGGCAATGAGCAGTTCTTC.

A few counts support this clonotype. The V and J genes are TRBV3-1 and TRBJ2-1; TRBD2 agrees at 7 bases. The CDR3 contains 13 residues. CDR1 and CDR2 from the germline V gene are LGHDT and YNNKEL (reference sequence). The V and J ends lost 6 bases and 9 bases, in that order; junction bases with no gene match: 8. CDR3: CASRGGTSFEQFF. In nucleotides, the CDR3 is TGTGCCAGCAGGGGGGGGACCTCCTTTGAGCAGTTCTTC.

The rearrangement joins TRBV27 to TRBJ2-3; D unresolved. CDR1 is MNHEY and CDR2 is SMNVEV in the germline V gene (reference sequence). Trimming removed 4 bases from V and 2 bases from J, with 19 bases in between. The CDR3 is made up of 17 amino acids. The CDR3 is CASSSHPTDVFTDTQYF. The CDR3 nucleotides read TGTGCCAGCAGTTCCCACCCTACGGACGTCTTCACAGATACGCAGTATTTT.

The chain uses TRBV4-1 and TRBJ2-7; 7 nucleotides agree with TRBD2. V dropped 0 bases and J dropped 4; count of bases not matched to a gene: 6. Germline V gene sequence: CDR1 MGHRA, CDR2 YSYEKL. The CDR3 totals 15 residues. The CDR3 DNA is TGCGCCAGCAGCCAAGATGGCGGGAGAAAGTACGAGCAGTACTTC. Residues: CASSQDGGRKYEQYF.

This chain links TRBV7-8 with TRBJ2-5; possible D gene TRBD2, 6 bases. V was shortened by 11 bases and J by 5 bases, with 18 bases between the two germline ends. The CDR3 loop spans 13 amino acids. CDR1 SGHVS and CDR2 FQNEAQ come from the germline V gene. CDR3 amino acids: CAGGMGLLETQYF. DNA of the CDR3: TGTGCCGGGGGGATGGGACTCCTTGAGACCCAGTACTTC.

The chain recombines TRBV6-2 or TRBV6-3 with TRBJ2-2; D call uncertain. The CDR3 length is 11 residues. Germline V gene lookup returns CDR1 MNHEY and CDR2 SVGEGT. Trimming left V 6 bases short and J 5 bases short, with 4 bases between. The CDR3 is CASRVTGELFF. CDR3 in DNA: TGTGCCAGCAGGGTGACCGGGGAGCTGTTTTTT.

This clonotype appeared a few times. One junction end does not reproduce the germline sequence, and a read error may be involved. The V gene is TRBV29-1, the J gene TRBJ1-2; TRBD1 matches at 7 bases. This CDR3 has 14 amino acids. CDR1 is SQVTM and CDR2 is ANQGSEA in the germline V gene. CDR3 region: CSVEGPGGNYGYTF. The DNA of the CDR3 is TGCAGCGTCGAAGGGCCAGGGGGAAACTATGGCTACACCTTC.

This clonotype was seen a handful of times. This chain joins TRBV20-1 and TRBJ2-1, with 9 bases identical to TRBD1. The CDR3 is 14 amino acids. In germline, CDR1 is DFQATT, CDR2 SNEGSKA (reference sequence). The V segment lost 1 base and the J segment 8 bases; nucleotides outside the gene matches: 6. CDR3 sequence reads: CSARAGQGPHEQFF. The CDR3 DNA sequence: TGCAGTGCTAGAGCGGGACAGGGTCCACATGAGCAGTTCTTC.

This clonotype was picked up many times. The J gene is TRBJ2-7, the V gene TRBV29-1, with TRBD1 matching 8 bases. The germline gives CDR1 SQVTM, CDR2 ANQGSEA. V was pared by 7 bases and J by 7 bases, with 3 bases of the junction left unmatched. The CDR3 sequence is 10 residues long. CDR3 DNA: TGCAGCGCGACAGGGGTAGAGCAGTACTTC. Translation: CSATGVEQYF.

The J gene is TRBJ1-1, the V gene TRBV6-1; D is possibly TRBD1 (5 bases). This CDR3 spans 14 amino acids. CDR1 is MNHNS and CDR2 is SASEGT in the germline V gene. V was cut by 8 bases and J by 6 bases, with 19 bases left in between. CDR3 coding DNA: TGTGCCAGCCGGGTCCAGGGTGGCCCATCTGAAGCTTTCTTT. Its translation is CASRVQGGPSEAFF.

This clonotype showed up many times. The CDR3 nucleotides read TGTGCCAGCAGCTTAGTGGTAGTGGGGAGCTCCTACAATGAGCAGTTCTTC. Amino acid sequence: CASSLVVVGSSYNEQFF. The rearrangement links TRBV7-2 to TRBJ2-1, with D possibly TRBD2 on 5 matching bases. From germline, CDR1 is SGHTA and CDR2 FQGNSA. There are 17 residues in the CDR3. V shed 1 base and J shed 0 bases, with 13 bases lying between them. Full variable domain (outside the CDR3, taken from reference TRBV7-2 and TRBJ2-1): GAGVSQSPSNKVTEKGKDVELRCDPISGHTALYWYRQSLGQGLEFLIYFQGNSAPDKSGLPSDRFSAERTGGSVSTLTIQRTQQEDSAVYLCASSLVVVGSSYNEQFFGPGTRLTVL.

Only a few counts were recorded for this clonotype. The rearrangement uses TRBV29-1 and TRBJ1-2; maybe TRBD1 (5 bases). The CDR3 consists of 13 residues. From germline, CDR1 is SQVTM and CDR2 ANQGSEA. V was cut by 7 bases and J by 8 bases, with 20 bases left in between. The CDR3 DNA sequence: TGCAGCGACCTGAACACGGCAGGGAAGGGCTACACCTTC. This encodes CSDLNTAGKGYTF.

This chain connects TRBV7-2 to TRBJ1-2; D perhaps matches TRBD1 (5 bases). This CDR3 is 15 amino acids long. Germline assignment: CDR1 SGHTA and CDR2 FQGNSA. V lost 5 bases and J 6 bases, leaving 19 bases between the germline ends. The CDR3 DNA reads as TGTGCCAGCAGCCGTACAGTGGGGAGGGGCGATGGCTACACCTTC. The encoded protein is CASSRTVGRGDGYTF.

A few counts support this clonotype. The V gene is TRBV6-5, the J gene TRBJ2-7; D is perhaps TRBD2 (6 bases). The CDR3 consists of 14 residues. Germline V lookup: CDR1 MNHEY, CDR2 SVGAGI. The V end was cut by 2 bases, the J end by 2 bases, with 10 bases between. DNA of the CDR3: TGTGCCAGCAGTTACAGGGCGGGGACCTACGAGCAGTACTTC. This translates into CASSYRAGTYEQYF.

There are many counts of this clonotype. The chain combines TRBV29-1 with TRBJ2-1; D is undetermined. CDR3 length: 16 residues. Trimming shortened V by 0 bases and J by 8 bases, and 20 bases separated the two germline ends. The germline V gene encodes CDR1 SQVTM and CDR2 ANQGSEA. CDR3 nucleotides: TGCAGCGTTGAAGATGTGGCGGTTTGGGGATGGGATGAGCAGTTCTTC. Its translation: CSVEDVAVWGWDEQFF.

This rearrangement joins TRBV7-3 to TRBJ2-3; 10 bases align to TRBD2. CDR1 SGHTA and CDR2 FQGTGA come from the germline V gene. The CDR3 covers 17 residues. The V gene end was trimmed by 5 bases and the J gene end by 4 bases; junction bases not matched to a gene: 12. CDR3 amino acids: CASSPGLAGAKADTQYF. CDR3 sequence (DNA): TGTGCCAGCAGCCCGGGTCTAGCGGGAGCGAAGGCAGATACGCAGTATTTT.

There are a few counts of this clonotype. CDR3 nucleotide sequence: TGTGCCAGCAGCCAAGATGGAAGGGTATCACGGCAGCCCCAGCATTTT. Translation gives CASSQDGRVSRQPQHF. This chain uses TRBV4-2 with TRBJ1-5, with D unclear. The germline V gene encodes CDR1 LGHNA and CDR2 YNFKEQ. The V gene lost 0 bases and the J gene lost 7 bases, with 16 bases spanning the gap. This CDR3 comprises 16 residues.

The sample holds one count of this clonotype. V gene TRBV11-2 combines with J gene TRBJ2-3; 7 bases agree with TRBD2. Germline CDR1 and CDR2: SGHAT and FQNNGV. This CDR3 is 19 amino acids long. V lost 3 bases to trimming and J lost 1 base; unmatched junction nucleotides: 16. CDR3 sequence: CASSFISGLHRRGTDTQYF. The CDR3 nucleotides read TGTGCCAGCAGCTTCATTAGCGGGTTACACAGACGTGGCACAGATACGCAGTATTTT.

This chain connects TRBV28 to TRBJ1-5, with D unresolved. This CDR3 comprises 16 residues. Trimming pared 1 base from V and 2 bases from J, leaving 12 bases between. Germline lookup yields CDR1 MDHEN and CDR2 SYDVKM. The CDR3 spells CASSLYLNLGNQPQHF. In DNA, the CDR3 is TGTGCCAGCAGTTTATACCTGAATCTGGGCAATCAGCCCCAGCATTTT.

This chain uses TRBV27 with TRBJ1-3, with D perhaps matching TRBD1 (5 bases). This CDR3 is built from 15 residues. From germline, CDR1 is MNHEY and CDR2 SMNVEV (reference sequence). Trimming cost V 6 bases and J 0 bases, with 12 bases left between them. The CDR3 protein is CASRDISNSGNTIYF. The CDR3 region has the DNA TGTGCCAGCAGGGACATTTCAAACTCTGGAAACACCATATATTTT.

This chain uses TRBV5-1 with TRBJ2-3; D not certain. The CDR3 has 13 residues. V lost 2 bases and J lost 6, with 10 bases in between. The germline V gene has CDR1 SGHRS and CDR2 YFSETQ. CDR3 amino acids: CASSFLGRDTQYF. CDR3 coding DNA: TGCGCCAGCAGCTTCCTGGGTAGGGATACGCAGTATTTT.

This rearrangement joins TRBV4-2 to TRBJ2-5, with 14 bases identical to TRBD2. Per germline, CDR1 LGHNA and CDR2 YNFKEQ. V lost 0 bases and J lost 6; bases outside the gene matches: 12. The CDR3 is 19 amino acids. CDR3 region: CASSQELGLAGEERKTQYF. As DNA, the CDR3 is TGTGCCAGCAGCCAAGAATTGGGACTAGCGGGAGAGGAACGGAAGACCCAGTACTTC.

This clonotype turned up a few times. This chain links TRBV6-2 or TRBV6-3 with TRBJ2-2; D is unclear. V gave up 7 bases and J gave up 6 bases, with 9 bases separating them. Germline V gene lookup returns CDR1 MNHEY and CDR2 SVGEGT. This CDR3 has 12 amino acids. CDR3 coding DNA: TGTGCCAGCAATGATCCTTCCGGGGAGCTGTTTTTT. Amino acid sequence: CASNDPSGELFF.

The genes are TRBV18 and TRBJ1-2; no clear D. Per the germline V gene, CDR1 is KGHSH and CDR2 is LQKENI. V was shortened by 3 bases and J by 7 bases, with 12 bases between the two germline ends. CDR3 size: 13 residues. The CDR3 bases are TGTGCCAGCTCACCGAACGACGGTACTGGCTACACCTTC. Protein product: CASSPNDGTGYTF. Full variable domain (rest looked up from reference TRBV18 and TRBJ1-2): NAGVMQNPRHLVRRRGQEARLRCSPMKGHSHVYWYRQLPEEGLKFMVYLQKENIIDESGMPKERFSAEFPKEGPSILRIQQVVRGDSAAYFCASSPNDGTGYTFGSGTRLTVV.

This clonotype was seen a handful of times. The rearrangement links TRBV7-3 to TRBJ2-2, with D possibly TRBD1 on 6 matching bases. The CDR3 sequence is 13 residues long. Trimming cost V 2 bases and J 6 bases, with 7 bases left between them. The germline CDR1 and CDR2 sequences are SGHTA and FQGTGA. The CDR3 DNA reads TGTGCCAGCAGCTTAGGGACATCCGGGGAGCTGTTTTTT. The encoded protein is CASSLGTSGELFF.

This chain links TRBV18 with TRBJ2-5; D ambiguous. This CDR3 is built from 13 residues. The V and J ends lost 3 bases and 2 bases respectively, with 7 bases between them. CDR1 is KGHSH and CDR2 is LQKENI in the germline V gene. CDR3 residues: CASSPRMQETQYF. The CDR3 DNA reads as TGTGCCAGCTCACCGAGGATGCAAGAGACCCAGTACTTC.

The chain is built from TRBV7-3 and TRBJ2-5; D is possibly TRBD1 (5 bases). The CDR3 runs 15 residues. V lost 1 base, J lost 2 bases, and 11 bases lay in between. The germline gives CDR1 SGHTA, CDR2 FQGTGA. CDR3 amino acids: CASSLRKGYQETQYF. In DNA form, the CDR3 reads TGTGCCAGCAGCTTAAGGAAGGGGTATCAAGAGACCCAGTACTTC. The full variable domain, with the rest looked up from reference TRBV7-3 and TRBJ2-5, is GAGVSQTPSNKVTEKGKYVELRCDPISGHTALYWYRQSLGQGPEFLIYFQGTGAADDSGLPNDRFFAVRPEGSVSTLKIQRTERGDSAVYLCASSLRKGYQETQYFGPGTRLLVL.